Listed here are 21 T cell receptor beta chains from one sample, sequenced in a study of T-cell reconstitution after alpha-beta-depleted transplantation in children (dated by TCRdb to about 2016). Library creation used PCR. TCRdb shows the sequencer as Illumina HiSeq 2500. Molecular barcoding was employed in the preparation of TCR libraries, with unique molecular identifiers being used to normalize TCRbeta repertoire quantification. The raw public reads went through TCRdb reprocessing: fastp at Q25, MiXCR clone calling, in-frame beta chains kept. Every entry covers one CDR3 protein and lists the most common genes and DNA from its rows. Present in this sample are 330,000 or so distinct CDR3 sequences, approximately 10% of which were seen just once. 2% to 2.5% of the sample belongs to the ten largest clones. The sequencing here drew on PBMCs from the stem cell graft donor, taken from the stem cell graft. These receptors were collected from a human donor who donated a stem cell graft to a child with acute lymphoblastic leukemia.

This rearrangement joins TRBV10-3 to TRBJ2-2; possibly TRBD1 for D (5 bases). CDR1 ENHRY and CDR2 SYGVKD come from the germline V gene. The CDR3 has 13 amino acids. V lost 11 bases to trimming and J lost 3 bases, with 13 bases between them. Here the CDR3 DNA reads TGTGCCTCCCGGACCAGGGACACCGGGGAGCTGTTTTTT. It encodes CASRTRDTGELFF.

At least ten counts were recorded for this clonotype. V gene TRBV9 combines with J gene TRBJ2-7; 13 positions agree with TRBD2. CDR1 SGDLS and CDR2 YYNGEE come from the germline V gene. Losses at the gene ends were 0 bases for V and 6 bases for J; bases not matched to a gene: 9. The CDR3 extends over 17 amino acids. The CDR3 bases are TGTGCCAGCAGCGTAGCTAGGACTAGCGGGAGAGATGGCGAGCAGTACTTC. This gives the protein CASSVARTSGRDGEQYF.

The chain recombines TRBV27 with TRBJ1-5; D uncertain. The germline gives CDR1 MNHEY, CDR2 SMNVEV (reference sequence). CDR3 length: 13 amino acids. V lost 5 bases and J lost 5, with 10 bases in between. The CDR3 protein is CASSEIRHQPQHF. The DNA for the CDR3 is TGTGCCAGCAGTGAAATACGGCATCAGCCCCAGCATTTT.

The rearrangement links TRBV20-1 to TRBJ2-7, with 14 bases matching TRBD2. The germline CDR1 and CDR2 sequences are DFQATT and SNEGSKA (reference sequence). Losses at the gene ends were 2 bases for V and 3 bases for J; bases not matched to a gene: 9. This CDR3 comprises 17 residues. The CDR3 loop is CSARPYGLAGGHYEQYF. CDR3 nucleotide sequence: TGCAGTGCTAGACCCTATGGACTAGCGGGAGGCCACTACGAGCAGTACTTC.

V gene TRBV20-1 combines with J gene TRBJ1-2; tentative D call: TRBD1 (6 bases). With 3 bases removed from V and 4 bases from J, the gap between germline ends came to 21 bases. The germline CDR1 and CDR2 sequences are DFQATT and SNEGSKA (reference sequence). CDR3 length: 16 amino acids. The CDR3 bases are TGCAGTGCTAGTCAAACCCCCACAGGGACCGTCTATGGCTACACCTTC. It encodes CSASQTPTGTVYGYTF.

The chain joins TRBV7-9 to TRBJ1-5, with D maybe TRBD1 (6 bases). Deletions cut 8 bases from V and 7 bases from J, with 21 bases between. The CDR3 sequence is 15 residues long. CDR1 and CDR2 (germline): SEHNR, FQNEAQ (reference sequence). CDR3 sequence: CASSEGGARIQPQHF. The CDR3 coding sequence is TGTGCCAGCTCAGAAGGGGGGGCGCGGATCCAGCCCCAGCATTTT.

This clonotype was detected ten times or more. The rearrangement links TRBV20-1 to TRBJ2-3; possible D gene TRBD2, 6 bases. The CDR3 totals 15 residues. V was trimmed by 4 bases and J by 5 bases, leaving 19 bases between them. The germline V gene encodes CDR1 DFQATT and CDR2 SNEGSKA (reference sequence). The CDR3 DNA reads as TGCAGTGCTATAATAGGCGGGATAGTAGAAGATACGCAGTATTTT. Amino acid sequence: CSAIIGGIVEDTQYF.

This chain connects TRBV6-2 or TRBV6-3 to TRBJ1-2; 9 nucleotides agree with TRBD1. The germline CDR1 and CDR2 sequences are MNHEY and SVGEGT. J lost 8 bases, V lost 4 bases, and 8 bases had no gene match. The length of the CDR3 is 14 residues. The CDR3 loop reads CASSLQGAHLGYTF. The CDR3 nucleotides are TGTGCCAGCAGTTTACAGGGGGCGCATCTAGGCTACACCTTC.

The chain is built from TRBV20-1 and TRBJ2-7; D not certain. V was trimmed by 3 bases and J by 2 bases, leaving 17 bases between them. Germline V CDR1 and CDR2: DFQATT, SNEGSKA (reference sequence). The CDR3 length is 15 residues. CDR3 sequence (DNA): TGCAGTGCTAGGCCGATCAGGTTCTCTCCCTACGAGCAGTACTTC. Protein sequence: CSARPIRFSPYEQYF.

This clonotype showed up just a few times. The V gene is TRBV11-2, the J gene TRBJ2-6; weak D call: TRBD2 (6 bases). The CDR3 spans 16 residues. Germline loops: CDR1 SGHAT, CDR2 FQNNGV. The CDR3 here is CAAGAGLLLGANVLTF. For the CDR3, the DNA is TGTGCAGCCGGGGCGGGGCTTTTGCTCGGGGCCAACGTCCTGACTTTC.

In its sample, this clonotype was seen a few times. The chain recombines TRBV3-1 with TRBJ1-1; no clear D. Trimming cost V 7 bases and J 5 bases, with 8 bases left between them. CDR1 and CDR2 (germline): LGHDT, YNNKEL (reference sequence). This CDR3 has 11 residues. In DNA form, the CDR3 reads TGTGCCAGCACCGGGAGTACTGAAGCTTTCTTT. It specifies CASTGSTEAFF.

The chain combines TRBV5-1 with TRBJ2-3; possibly TRBD2 for D (6 bases). Germline CDR1 SGHRS, CDR2 YFSETQ. The CDR3 runs to 15 residues. Trimming removed 5 bases from V and 3 bases from J, with 16 bases in between. CDR3 bases: TGCGCCAGCAGATCGGGACTTTCTAATACAGATACGCAGTATTTT. Its protein is CASRSGLSNTDTQYF.

This clonotype was picked up many times. This chain links TRBV3-1 with TRBJ1-1; D is unresolved. Germline CDR1 is LGHDT and CDR2 is YNNKEL (reference sequence). The CDR3 spans 13 residues. V dropped 0 bases and J dropped 3 bases, with 5 bases sitting between them. In DNA, the CDR3 is TGTGCCAGCAGCCAAGAATTCGACACTGAAGCTTTCTTT. Protein product: CASSQEFDTEAFF.

The rearrangement uses TRBV20-1 and TRBJ1-1, with D tentatively TRBD1 (5 bases). Germline values: CDR1 DFQATT, CDR2 SNEGSKA (reference sequence). Trimming took off 3 bases at V and 7 bases at J, with 6 bases between the two ends. This CDR3 is built from 10 residues. The CDR3 protein is CSARTDEAFF. CDR3 nucleotides: TGCAGTGCTAGGACAGATGAAGCTTTCTTT.

This clonotype was counted many times. The chain has TRBV11-2 and TRBJ2-2; unclear D gene. Between the trimmed V and J ends, which lost 0 bases and 6 bases, there was a span of 5 bases. Germline V gene data show CDR1 as SGHAT and CDR2 as FQNNGV. CDR3 length: 13 amino acids. Here the CDR3 DNA reads TGTGCCAGCAGCTTAGATCGGGCCGGGGAGCTGTTTTTT. This translates into CASSLDRAGELFF.

This clonotype was detected only a few times. The CDR3 sequence: CASSLSGLGTEAFF. For the CDR3, the DNA is TGTGCCAGCAGTTTAAGCGGGCTCGGCACTGAAGCTTTCTTT. The genes are TRBV27 and TRBJ1-1; no clear D. This CDR3 comprises 14 residues. Germline lookup yields CDR1 MNHEY and CDR2 SMNVEV (reference sequence). Deletions cut 2 bases from V and 4 bases from J, with 11 bases between.

This clonotype was seen repeatedly, ten times or more. The chain recombines TRBV29-1 with TRBJ2-7; D ambiguous. This CDR3 comprises 12 residues. Trimming stripped 5 bases from V and 3 bases from J, with 11 bases between. The V gene's germline CDR1 is SQVTM and CDR2 ANQGSEA. The CDR3 protein is CSVSDDRYEQYF. The CDR3 DNA sequence: TGCAGCGTTTCCGATGACCGCTACGAGCAGTACTTC.

This clonotype was detected only a few times. The chain combines TRBV4-1 with TRBJ2-3, with TRBD2 identical over 8 bases. This CDR3 contains 15 residues. V trimming: 7 bases; J trimming: 6 bases; junction bases outside the gene matches: 12. Germline V gene data show CDR1 as MGHRA and CDR2 as YSYEKL. The CDR3 DNA follows: TGCGCCAGCACCCTCGCCGGGGGGGGTCTGGATACGCAGTATTTT. It translates to CASTLAGGGLDTQYF.

This rearrangement joins TRBV5-1 to TRBJ2-1; unclear D gene. CDR3 length: 13 amino acids. Germline V gives CDR1 SGHRS, CDR2 YFSETQ. V was cut by 7 bases and J by 5 bases, with 13 bases left in between. The CDR3 nucleotides read TGCGCCAGCCAGGTGGGTCCCAACAATGAGCAGTTCTTC. This sequence encodes CASQVGPNNEQFF.

The chain couples TRBV7-9 to TRBJ2-7, with 8 bases aligning to TRBD2. V shed 5 bases and J 5 bases; nucleotides not matched to a gene: 5. CDR1 SEHNR and CDR2 FQNEAQ come from the germline V gene (reference sequence). The CDR3 loop spans 13 amino acids. In DNA form, the CDR3 reads TGTGCCAGCAGCCCAAGCGGGAGTAACGAGCAGTACTTC. This translates into CASSPSGSNEQYF. The full variable domain, in which reference TRBV7-9 and TRBJ2-7 provide the parts outside the CDR3, is DTGVSQNPRHKITKRGQNVTFRCDPISEHNRLYWYRQTLGQGPEFLTYFQNEAQLEKSRLLSDRFSAERPKGSFSTLEIQRTEQGDSAMYLCASSPSGSNEQYFGPGTRLTVT.

This clonotype was found a few times. The chain has TRBV28 and TRBJ2-7; a weak D match, TRBD1 (6 bases). V was cut by 4 bases and J by 2 bases, with 21 bases left in between. Germline V CDR1 and CDR2: MDHEN, SYDVKM. The length of the CDR3 is 17 residues. As DNA, the CDR3 is TGTGCCAGCAGTTCCGTACTCCCGGGACACATTACCTACGAGCAGTACTTC. Its protein product is CASSSVLPGHITYEQYF.